The rows below give T cell receptor beta chains drawn from one sample of a study of T-cell memory formation after mild COVID-19. TCRdb itself ran the 5' RACE reads through MiXCR, one entry per CDR3 protein. The sample comprises 380,000 or so distinct CDR3 sequences, around 14% of which are singletons, and about 22% rests with the top ten. Sequencing was carried out using PBMCs or a T cell subset sorted from them (not recorded which). The receptors were gathered from a man between 18 and 29 years old who had mild COVID-19 (a few samples of this study predate the infection). Cell type and time point are not known. The CDR3 runs from the conserved cysteine through the conserved F or W. D genes are given only for firm matches. Clone size, where shown, is once, few, many, or a class for clones that have expanded.

j_call clone_size v_call cdr3_length d_call cdr3_nt cdr3_aa
TRBJ1-5 NA TRBV18 14 TRBD1 TGTCCCAGCTCCGGGACAGGGGAAGGACAGCCCCAGCATTTT CPSSGTGEGQPQHF
TRBJ2-5 many TRBV12-3/TRBV12-4 14 NA TGTGCCAGCAGTTTAAGGGGTGCCCAAGAGACCCAGTACTTC CASSLRGAQETQYF
TRBJ1-2 many TRBV10-3 12 TRBD1 TGTGCCACCGACACAGGGGGCAATGGCTACACCTTC CATDTGGNGYTF
TRBJ1-2 few TRBV4-1 15 NA TGCGCCAGCAGCATCCCACGGGGGACTTTCTATGGCTACACCTTC CASSIPRGTFYGYTF
TRBJ2-4 NA TRBV12-5 18 NA TGTGCTAGTGGTTTGTCGCCCCTTCGCGACCTAGGGGAAAACATTCAGTACTTC CASGLSPLRDLGENIQYF
TRBJ1-4 few TRBV5-5 16 TRBD1 TGTGCCAGCAGCCTCCCGGGGACAGCAACTAATGAAAAACTGTTTTTT CASSLPGTATNEKLFF
TRBJ2-3 few TRBV19 14 TRBD1 TGTGCCAGTAGTTTGGGACAGGGGGCGTCTGGGCAGTATTTT CASSLGQGASGQYF
TRBJ2-1 NA TRBV6-5 13 NA TGTGCCAGCAGCCGGAGGTTACCCCCTGAGCAGTTCTTC CASSRRLPPEQFF
TRBJ1-6 few TRBV7-2 14 NA TGTGCCAGCACCTCACCCCGGCAAAATTCACCCCTCCACTTT CASTSPRQNSPLHF
TRBJ2-3 few TRBV5-6 17 TRBD1 TGTGCCAGCAGCCGTCTCGTTCCGAGGGGGCGGAGAGATACGCAGTATTTT CASSRLVPRGRRDTQYF
TRBJ2-2 few TRBV7-6 17 TRBD1 TGTGCCAGCAGCCGACAGGGGGCATTAAGGAACACCGGGGAGCTGTTTTTT CASSRQGALRNTGELFF
TRBJ2-1 few TRBV6-5 15 TRBD2 TGTGCCAGCAGTTTCCAGCCGGGGGGGCAGGTTGAGCAGTTCTTC CASSFQPGGQVEQFF
TRBJ2-1 many TRBV7-9 15 NA TGTGCCAGCAGCTTACTCCAGGAGAAGGACAATGAGCAGTTCTTC CASSLLQEKDNEQFF
TRBJ1-1 few TRBV10-3 14 NA TGTGCCATCAGTGAGTCGGCTATGAACACTGAAGCTTTCTTT CAISESAMNTEAFF
TRBJ1-2 NA TRBV12-3/TRBV12-4 13 NA TGTGCCAGCACCCCTGCTGGGCTGAAAGGCTACACCTTC CASTPAGLKGYTF
TRBJ2-7 many TRBV5-1 16 TRBD1 TGCGCCAGCAGCGTAGCGGGACAGGGGTCTTCCTACGAGCAGTACTTC CASSVAGQGSSYEQYF
TRBJ1-2 few TRBV6-2/TRBV6-3 14 NA TGTGCCAGCAGTTTACCCAGGGAAAACTATGGCTACACCTTC CASSLPRENYGYTF
TRBJ1-2 few TRBV6-4 15 TRBD1 TGTGCCAGCAGGGAACTCGAGGGGGCTAAATATGGCTACACCTTC CASRELEGAKYGYTF
TRBJ2-3 few TRBV7-9 16 TRBD1 TGTGCCAGCAGCGAAATACCGGGACAGCGCACAGATACGCAGTATTTT CASSEIPGQRTDTQYF
TRBJ2-3 NA TRBV20-1 14 NA TGCAGTGCCCAACCCGCCGGAGTCACAGATACGCAGTATTTT CSAQPAGVTDTQYF
TRBJ2-4 NA TRBV7-8 15 TRBD1 TGTGCCAGCAGACTGTCCGGACAGGGCGGCAACATTCAGTACTTC CASRLSGQGGNIQYF
TRBJ1-1 NA TRBV25-1 14 NA TGTGCCAGCAGTGAATATGTAGGGAGGGTTGGCGCTTTCTTT CASSEYVGRVGAFF
TRBJ2-2 NA TRBV14 14 TRBD2 TGTGCCAGCTCTCTATGGGGAGGGCCCGGGGAGCTGTTTTTT CASSLWGGPGELFF
TRBJ1-2 few TRBV7-2 14 NA TGTGCCAGCAGCTTTCGGCGGCAGGTCGATGGCTACACCTTC CASSFRRQVDGYTF
TRBJ1-1 NA TRBV6-1 14 NA TGTGCCAGCAGTGAGGCCCCCTTACTTACTGAAGCTTTCTTT CASSEAPLLTEAFF
TRBJ1-2 many TRBV29-1 12 NA TGCAGCGTCGAGGGGACCTTGGATGGCTACACCTTC CSVEGTLDGYTF
TRBJ1-4 NA TRBV7-7 15 TRBD1 TGTGCCAGCAGCTTCTCCCCAGGGGGCAATGAAAAACTGTTTTTT CASSFSPGGNEKLFF
TRBJ2-7 NA TRBV5-1 16 NA TGCGCCAGCAGCTTGGAGGTAGGCAGGCCGACCTACGAGCAGTACTTC CASSLEVGRPTYEQYF
TRBJ1-5 NA TRBV6-5 13 NA TGTGCCAGCAGACAGGGTGGTAGCCAGCCCCAGCATTTT CASRQGGSQPQHF
TRBJ1-2 NA TRBV6-4 14 NA TGTGCCAGCGCCCCGGACAGCCAGAGGGGCGGCTACACCTTC CASAPDSQRGGYTF
TRBJ2-3 few TRBV9 13 NA TGTGCCAGCAGCTACTACACGACAGATACGCAGTATTTT CASSYYTTDTQYF
TRBJ1-6 few TRBV12-3/TRBV12-4 15 TRBD1 TGTGCCAGCAGGCGTCGACAGGGCTATAATTCACCCCTCCACTTT CASRRRQGYNSPLHF
TRBJ2-2 NA TRBV7-6 16 TRBD2 TGTGCCAGCAGCTCCCCGTCTAGCGGGATGACCGGGGAGCTGTTTTTT CASSSPSSGMTGELFF
TRBJ1-6 NA TRBV4-1 13 NA TGCGCCAGCAGCCCCCTTCCGGGATCACCCCTCCACTTT CASSPLPGSPLHF
TRBJ1-1 NA TRBV12-3/TRBV12-4 14 TRBD1 TGTGCCAGCAGTTCGCAGGGGGCGGGTACTGAAGCTTTCTTT CASSSQGAGTEAFF
TRBJ2-1 once TRBV12-3/TRBV12-4 12 NA TGTGCCAGCAGCACTCTTTACAATGAGCAGTTCTTC CASSTLYNEQFF
TRBJ2-3 few TRBV5-1 16 NA TGCGCCAGCAGCTGGGGCGGGCATAGGGGCACAGATACGCAGTATTTT CASSWGGHRGTDTQYF
TRBJ2-7 NA TRBV6-5 14 NA TGTGCCAGCAGTTACTCCCGCAGGGATCACGAGCAGTACTTC CASSYSRRDHEQYF
TRBJ2-5 few TRBV7-2 14 NA TGTGCCAGCAGCCTCATACGGGGGCGAGAGACCCAGTACTTC CASSLIRGRETQYF
TRBJ1-2 NA TRBV7-8 16 NA TGTGCCAGCAGCTTAGGTCGGGCAGGGACCAACTATGGCTACACCTTC CASSLGRAGTNYGYTF
TRBJ2-1 NA TRBV7-6 16 TRBD1 TGTGCCAGCAGCGGTATGGGACAGGGACCCTACAATGAGCAGTTCTTC CASSGMGQGPYNEQFF
TRBJ1-5 few TRBV7-9 15 NA TGTGCCAGCAGCTTAGCTTCAGGGTTTAATCAGCCCCAGCATTTT CASSLASGFNQPQHF
TRBJ1-1 many TRBV5-6 14 NA TGTGCCAGCAGCCCGACCGGAGGTGGCACTGAAGCTTTCTTT CASSPTGGGTEAFF
TRBJ1-6 NA TRBV7-6 15 NA TGTGCCAGCAGCTTAGTCCCCAAAAGCAATTCACCCCTCCACTTT CASSLVPKSNSPLHF
TRBJ2-3 few TRBV5-1 14 NA TGCGCCAGCAGCTTGGCTACAGAGGGGAATACGCAGTATTTT CASSLATEGNTQYF
TRBJ2-3 NA TRBV24-1 16 TRBD2 TGTGCCACCAGTGATTGGGGGGGTCGGAGCACAGATACGCAGTATTTT CATSDWGGRSTDTQYF
TRBJ2-3 NA TRBV18 14 NA TGTGCCAGCTCACCACCGGCCAGCACAGATAAGCAGTATTTT CASSPPASTDKQYF
TRBJ1-6 many TRBV7-9 14 NA TGTGCCAGCAGCTTAGGTTCAGATAATTCACCCCTCCACTTT CASSLGSDNSPLHF
TRBJ2-5 NA TRBV5-1 14 NA TGCGCCAGCAGCTTGCCCGACGATGGGGAGACCCAGTACTTC CASSLPDDGETQYF
TRBJ1-5 few TRBV15 15 TRBD1 TGTGCCACCAGCAGAGACAGGGGGTTCTATCAGCCCCAGCATTTT CATSRDRGFYQPQHF
TRBJ2-1 NA TRBV11-2 15 NA TGTGCCAGCAGCTTACTTTTGGGACCGTCAGATGAGCAGTTCTTC CASSLLLGPSDEQFF
TRBJ2-6 few TRBV11-2 16 NA TGTGCCAGCAGCTTAACCCCTCGCTCTGGGGCCAACGTCCTGACTTTC CASSLTPRSGANVLTF
TRBJ1-3 NA TRBV20-1 14 TRBD1 TGCAGTGCTCGACAGGGAGGGCCTGGAAACACCATATATTTT CSARQGGPGNTIYF
TRBJ2-1 once TRBV11-2 18 TRBD2 TGTGCCAGCAGATCAAGGACTAGCGGGGGGGGAACCTACAATGAGCAGTTCTTC CASRSRTSGGGTYNEQFF
TRBJ2-7 NA TRBV7-6 16 TRBD2 TGTGCCAGCAGCCGACTAGCGGGGGAGAGCTCCTACGAGCAGTACTTC CASSRLAGESSYEQYF
TRBJ2-3 NA TRBV4-3 14 NA TGCGCCAGCAGCCAAGATAGTGCCACAGATACGCAGTATTTT CASSQDSATDTQYF
TRBJ2-5 few TRBV24-1 16 NA TGTGCCACCAGTGATCCTAGCGCTGGATCGTTGGAGACCCAGTACTTC CATSDPSAGSLETQYF
TRBJ2-7 few TRBV5-1 14 NA TGCGCCAGCAGCTCCTCGGGACGGGACTACGAGCAGTACTTC CASSSSGRDYEQYF
TRBJ2-1 few TRBV4-1 14 NA TGCGCCAGCAGCCAAAGGGAGAACATGAATGAGCAGTTCTTC CASSQRENMNEQFF
TRBJ2-2 many TRBV5-1 15 TRBD1 TGCGCCAGCAGCTGGGGGACAGGGAACACCGGGGAGCTGTTTTTT CASSWGTGNTGELFF